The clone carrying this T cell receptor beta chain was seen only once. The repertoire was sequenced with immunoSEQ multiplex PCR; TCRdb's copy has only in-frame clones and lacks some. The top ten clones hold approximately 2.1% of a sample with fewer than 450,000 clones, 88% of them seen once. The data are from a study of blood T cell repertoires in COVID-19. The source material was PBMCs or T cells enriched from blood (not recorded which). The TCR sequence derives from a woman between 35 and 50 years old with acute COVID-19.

The CDR3 region is CASSVGGEAKKGYEQYF. The CDR3 region has the DNA TGTGCCAGCAGCGTAGGCGGGGAGGCGAAAAAAGGCTACGAGCAGTACTTC. The chain is built from TRBV9 and TRBJ2-7; D is perhaps TRBD2 (6 bases). There are 17 residues in the CDR3. The germline V and J ends were trimmed by 0 bases and 3 bases, with 19 bases remaining between them. CDR1 is SGDLS, CDR2 YYNGEE, per germline.